This T cell receptor (beta chain) was documented in a study of glioma-infiltrating T cells after dendritic cell vaccination. Study details: Samples are from glioblastoma patients in Phase I and II dendritic cell vaccine trials.

Up to 2 ug genomic DNA was used for TCRB CDR3 amplification. Primers: 60 V beta forward and 13 J beta reverse. The table came from immunoSEQ multiplex PCR; TCRdb's copy has only in-frame clones and leaves some out. Of just over 95,000 clones in the sample, approximately 81% are singletons; the top ten hold around 5.9%. The V end was cut by 4 bases, the J end by 4 bases, with 10 bases between. The CDR3 loop spans 13 amino acids. Germline assignment: CDR1 SEHNR and CDR2 FQNEAQ (reference sequence). This clonotype was obtained from a human donor with glioblastoma. The chain couples TRBV7-9 to TRBJ1-2; TRBD1 might be the D (5 bases). The starting material was blood, obtained before dendritic cell vaccination. CDR3 protein: CASSSEGIYGYTF. The CDR3 DNA follows: TGTGCCAGCAGCTCGGAGGGGATCTATGGCTACACCTTC.